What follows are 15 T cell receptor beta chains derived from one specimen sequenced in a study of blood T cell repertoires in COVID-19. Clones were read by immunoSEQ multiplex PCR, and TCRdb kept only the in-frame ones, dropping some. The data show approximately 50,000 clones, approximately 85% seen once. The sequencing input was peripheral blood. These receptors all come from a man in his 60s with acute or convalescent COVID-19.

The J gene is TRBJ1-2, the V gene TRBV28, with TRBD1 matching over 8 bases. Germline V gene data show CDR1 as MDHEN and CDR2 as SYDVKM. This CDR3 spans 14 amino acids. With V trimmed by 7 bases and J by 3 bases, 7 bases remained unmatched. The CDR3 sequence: CASITGGSYYGYTF. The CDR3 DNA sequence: TGTGCCAGCATCACAGGGGGGTCATACTATGGCTACACCTTC.

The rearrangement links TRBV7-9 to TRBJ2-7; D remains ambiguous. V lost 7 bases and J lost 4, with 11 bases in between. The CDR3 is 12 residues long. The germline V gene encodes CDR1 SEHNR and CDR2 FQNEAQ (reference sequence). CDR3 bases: TGTGCCAGCAATCTTCCCGGGTACGAGCAGTACTTC. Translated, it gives CASNLPGYEQYF. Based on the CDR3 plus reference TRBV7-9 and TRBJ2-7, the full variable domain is DTGVSQNPRHKITKRGQNVTFRCDPISEHNRLYWYRQTLGQGPEFLTYFQNEAQLEKSRLLSDRFSAERPKGSFSTLEIQRTEQGDSAMYLCASNLPGYEQYFGPGTRLTVT.

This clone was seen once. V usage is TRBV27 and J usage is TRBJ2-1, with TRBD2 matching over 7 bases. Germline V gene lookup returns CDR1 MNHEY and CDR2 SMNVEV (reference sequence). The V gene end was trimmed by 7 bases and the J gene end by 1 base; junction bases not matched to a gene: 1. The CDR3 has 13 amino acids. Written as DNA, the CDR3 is TGTGCCAGCAACGGGGGGTCCTACAATGAGCAGTTCTTC. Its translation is CASNGGSYNEQFF.

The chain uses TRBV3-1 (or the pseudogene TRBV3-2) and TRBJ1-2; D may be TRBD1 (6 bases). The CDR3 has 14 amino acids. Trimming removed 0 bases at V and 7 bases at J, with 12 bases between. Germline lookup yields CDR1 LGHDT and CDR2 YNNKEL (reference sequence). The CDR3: CASSQDSDRSGYTF. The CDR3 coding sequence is TGTGCCAGCAGCCAAGATTCGGACAGAAGTGGCTACACCTTC.

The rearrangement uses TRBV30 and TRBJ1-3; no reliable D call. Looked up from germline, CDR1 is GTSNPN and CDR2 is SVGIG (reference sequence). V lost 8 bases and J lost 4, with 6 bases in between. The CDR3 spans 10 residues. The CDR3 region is CAIIGNTIYF. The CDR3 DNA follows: TGTGCCATAATAGGAAACACCATATATTTT.

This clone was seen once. CDR3 in DNA: TGTGCCAGCAGCGTAGAGAGTGGTCTATTCACAGATACGCAGTATTTT. Translation: CASSVESGLFTDTQYF. The chain employs TRBV9 and TRBJ2-3; D not certain. The V end lost 0 bases, the J end lost 2 bases, and 13 bases lay between the germline ends. This CDR3 has 16 amino acids. The V gene's germline CDR1 is SGDLS and CDR2 YYNGEE.

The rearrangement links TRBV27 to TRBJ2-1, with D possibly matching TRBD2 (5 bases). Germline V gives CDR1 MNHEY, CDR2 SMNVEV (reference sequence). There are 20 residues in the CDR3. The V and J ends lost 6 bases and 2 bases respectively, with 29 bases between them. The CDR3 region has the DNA TGTGCCAGCAGACTACGCGCCGCCGACCGAAGAGGGAACGCCTACAATGAGCAGTTCTTC. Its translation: CASRLRAADRRGNAYNEQFF.

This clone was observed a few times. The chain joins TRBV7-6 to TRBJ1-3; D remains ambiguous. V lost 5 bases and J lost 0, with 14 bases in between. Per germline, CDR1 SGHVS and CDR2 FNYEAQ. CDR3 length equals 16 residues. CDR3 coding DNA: TGTGCCAGCAGCCCCACCTTTGGGAGCTCTGGAAACACCATATATTTT. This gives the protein CASSPTFGSSGNTIYF.

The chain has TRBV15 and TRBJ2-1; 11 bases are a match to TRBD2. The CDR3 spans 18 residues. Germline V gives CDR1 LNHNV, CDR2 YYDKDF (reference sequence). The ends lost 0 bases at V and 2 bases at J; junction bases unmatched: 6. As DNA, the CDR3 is TGTGCCACCAGCAGAGATCTCCCGGGACTAGCGGCCTACAATGAGCAGTTCTTC. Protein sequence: CATSRDLPGLAAYNEQFF.

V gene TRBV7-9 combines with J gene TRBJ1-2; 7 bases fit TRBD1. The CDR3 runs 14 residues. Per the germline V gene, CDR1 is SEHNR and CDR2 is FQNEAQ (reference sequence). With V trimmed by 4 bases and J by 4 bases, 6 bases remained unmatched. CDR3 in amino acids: CASSSDRPTYGYTF. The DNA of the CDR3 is TGTGCCAGCAGCTCGGACAGGCCAACCTATGGCTACACCTTC.

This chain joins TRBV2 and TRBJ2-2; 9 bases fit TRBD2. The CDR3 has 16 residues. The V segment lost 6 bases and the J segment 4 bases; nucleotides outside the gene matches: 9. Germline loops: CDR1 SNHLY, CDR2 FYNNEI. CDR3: CASSFTSGSSTGELFF. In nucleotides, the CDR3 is TGTGCCAGCAGCTTCACTAGCGGGTCGAGCACCGGGGAGCTGTTTTTT.

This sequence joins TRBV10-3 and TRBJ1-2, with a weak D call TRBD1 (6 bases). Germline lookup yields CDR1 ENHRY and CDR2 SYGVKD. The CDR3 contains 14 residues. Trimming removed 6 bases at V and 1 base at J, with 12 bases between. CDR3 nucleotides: TGTGCCATCAGCGAGACCAGGGGTAACTATGGCTACACCTTC. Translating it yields CAISETRGNYGYTF.

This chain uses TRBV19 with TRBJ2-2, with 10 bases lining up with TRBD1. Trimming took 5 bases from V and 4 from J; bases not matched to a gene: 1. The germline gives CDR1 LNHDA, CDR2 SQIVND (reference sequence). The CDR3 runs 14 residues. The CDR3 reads CASSRDRGTGELFF. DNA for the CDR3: TGTGCCAGTAGTCGGGACAGGGGCACCGGGGAGCTGTTTTTT. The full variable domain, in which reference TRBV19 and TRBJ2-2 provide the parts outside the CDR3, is DGGITQSPKYLFRKEGQNVTLSCEQNLNHDAMYWYRQDPGQGLRLIYYSQIVNDFQKGDIAEGYSVSREKKESFPLTVTSAQKNPTAFYLCASSRDRGTGELFFGEGSRLTVL.

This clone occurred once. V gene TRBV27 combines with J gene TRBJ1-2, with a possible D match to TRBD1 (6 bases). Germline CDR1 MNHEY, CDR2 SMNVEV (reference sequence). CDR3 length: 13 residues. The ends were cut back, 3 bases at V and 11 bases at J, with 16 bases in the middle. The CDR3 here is CASSLSKGGPYTF. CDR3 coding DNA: TGTGCCAGCAGTTTGTCTAAGGGGGGGCCTTACACCTTC.

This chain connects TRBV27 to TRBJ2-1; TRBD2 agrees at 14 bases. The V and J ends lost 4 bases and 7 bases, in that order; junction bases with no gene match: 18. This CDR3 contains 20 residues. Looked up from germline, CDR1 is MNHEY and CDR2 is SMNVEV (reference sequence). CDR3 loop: CASSYFTGTSGRRGENEQFF. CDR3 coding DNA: TGTGCCAGCAGTTACTTCACCGGGACTAGCGGGAGAAGGGGGGAGAATGAGCAGTTCTTC.